These T cell receptor beta chains were read from a single sample in a study of blood T cell repertoires in COVID-19. Profiling relied on immunoSEQ multiplex PCR, and the TCRdb table lists in-frame clones only, not all of them. The table lists 95,000 to 120,000 clones, under 85% of them singletons. The source material was peripheral blood. These receptors were collected from a woman in her seventies with acute or convalescent COVID-19. Each CDR3 is given with its conserved first and last residue. D genes are given only for firm matches. Clone size appears in some rows only: once, few, many, or a class for an expanded clone.

CDR3aa	CDR3nt	abundance	v_gene	d_gene	j_gene
CASSQALSGTEAFF	TGCGCCAGCAGCCAAGCCTTAAGCGGAACTGAAGCTTTCTTT	NA	TRBV5-1	NA	TRBJ1-1
CASSQIRGRGSEAFF	TGTGCCAGCAGCCAAATACGGGGCCGGGGGTCTGAAGCTTTCTTT	NA	TRBV3-1/TRBV3-2	NA	TRBJ1-1
CASSFSLTAEAFF	TGTGCCAGCAGTTTTAGTTTGACTGCTGAAGCTTTCTTT	once	TRBV28	NA	TRBJ1-1
CASSSESRAFF	TGTGCCAGCAGCTCCGAGTCAAGAGCTTTCTTT	NA	TRBV7-9	NA	TRBJ1-1
CASSLAEDTQYF	TGCGCCAGCAGCTTGGCGGAGGATACGCAGTATTTT	NA	TRBV5-1	NA	TRBJ2-3
CASSLGGQGYNEQFF	TGTGCCAGCAGCTTAGGGGGACAGGGCTACAATGAGCAGTTCTTC	NA	TRBV11-3	TRBD1	TRBJ2-1
CASSPREQDGPEAFF	TGTGCCAGCTCACCAAGGGAGCAGGACGGCCCCGAAGCTTTCTTT	NA	TRBV18	NA	TRBJ1-1
CASSWAGTGNTEAFF	TGTGCCAGCAGCTGGGCCGGGACAGGGAACACTGAAGCTTTCTTT	NA	TRBV7-2	TRBD1	TRBJ1-1
CASSEGGSRDTQYF	TGTGCCAGCAGTGAAGGAGGCAGCCGGGATACGCAGTATTTT	NA	TRBV25-1	NA	TRBJ2-3
CASSYSTGAYEQYF	TGTGCCAGCAGTTACTCGACAGGTGCCTACGAGCAGTACTTC	few	TRBV6-5	NA	TRBJ2-7
CASSLGLATDTQYF	TGTGCCAGCAGCCTCGGACTGGCCACAGATACGCAGTATTTT	NA	TRBV11-3	NA	TRBJ2-3
CASSQGSGKGYGYTF	TGTGCCAGCAGCCAAGGTTCAGGGAAGGGCTATGGCTACACCTTC	NA	TRBV3-1/TRBV3-2	NA	TRBJ1-2
CASSQPRQFGQPQHF	TGCGCCAGCAGCCAACCCAGACAGTTCGGTCAGCCCCAGCATTTT	NA	TRBV4-1	NA	TRBJ1-5
CASSQDRISNQPQHF	TGTGCCAGCAGTCAGGACAGGATTAGCAATCAGCCCCAGCATTTT	NA	TRBV6-2/TRBV6-3	TRBD1	TRBJ1-5
CASSGIGQGDEKLFF	TGTGCCAGCAGTGGGATCGGACAGGGAGATGAAAAACTGTTTTTT	once	TRBV28	TRBD1	TRBJ1-4
CASSEGGRSNQPQHF	TGTGCCAGCAGCGAGGGGGGGAGGAGCAATCAGCCCCAGCATTTT	NA	TRBV28	NA	TRBJ1-5
CATSAKGRGNQPQHF	TGTGCCACCAGTGCCAAGGGCAGGGGTAATCAGCCCCAGCATTTT	few	TRBV24-1	NA	TRBJ1-5
CASSVLTSVSYEQYF	TGTGCCAGCAGTGTCCTGACTAGCGTCTCCTACGAGCAGTACTTC	NA	TRBV5-6	TRBD2	TRBJ2-7
CASSRSPATESSNEKLFF	TGTGCCAGCAGCCGCTCACCTGCGACAGAAAGTTCGAATGAAAAACTGTTTTTT	NA	TRBV7-2	NA	TRBJ1-4
CASSYRGEGSGGYTF	TGTGCCAGCAGTTACCGGGGGGAGGGGTCGGGTGGCTACACCTTC	few	TRBV6-5	NA	TRBJ1-2
CASSRGTGAEAFF	TGCGCCAGCAGCCGCGGGACAGGGGCTGAAGCTTTCTTT	NA	TRBV5-1	TRBD1	TRBJ1-1
CASSLAGASYEQYF	TGTGCCAGCAGTCTAGCGGGGGCTTCCTACGAGCAGTACTTC	NA	TRBV28	TRBD2	TRBJ2-7
CASNGQAPSTGELFF	TGCGCCAGCAACGGACAGGCCCCGAGCACCGGGGAGCTGTTTTTT	NA	TRBV5-1	TRBD1	TRBJ2-2
CASSSQNRGTEAFF	TGTGCCAGCAGCTCCCAGAACAGGGGCACTGAAGCTTTCTTT	NA	TRBV7-2	TRBD1	TRBJ1-1
CASSQGGAGVKGEAFF	TGTGCCAGCAGCCAAGGGGGTGCAGGGGTGAAGGGTGAAGCTTTCTTT	NA	TRBV3-1/TRBV3-2	NA	TRBJ1-1
CASSKGTGVMDEQYF	TGCGCCAGCAGCAAAGGGACAGGGGTTATGGACGAGCAGTACTTC	few	TRBV5-1	TRBD1	TRBJ2-7
CASSYSDRTGEKLFF	TGTGCCAGCAGTTACTCAGACAGGACCGGTGAAAAACTGTTTTTT	NA	TRBV6-2/TRBV6-3	NA	TRBJ1-4
CASRRQGAPTGELFF	TGTGCCAGCAGGCGACAGGGGGCGCCCACCGGGGAGCTGTTTTTT	NA	TRBV13	TRBD1	TRBJ2-2
CASMEGNQETQYF	TGTGCCAGCATGGAGGGGAACCAAGAGACCCAGTACTTC	NA	TRBV27	NA	TRBJ2-5
CASSSPGDGNYGYTF	TGTGCCAGCAGTTCCCCCGGGGATGGAAACTATGGCTACACCTTC	NA	TRBV6-6	NA	TRBJ1-2
CASSPYGVSYEQYF	TGTGCCAGCTCACCGTACGGGGTTTCCTACGAGCAGTACTTC	once	TRBV18	NA	TRBJ2-7
CASSYPAQRPYEQYF	TGTGCCAGCAGTTACCCCGCTCAGCGACCCTACGAGCAGTACTTC	NA	TRBV6-6	NA	TRBJ2-7
CASSQASYYGYTF	TGTGCCAGCAGCCAAGCTAGTTACTATGGCTACACCTTC	NA	TRBV3-1/TRBV3-2	NA	TRBJ1-2
CASSSTGNTEAFF	TGTGCCAGCAGCTCGACGGGTAACACTGAAGCTTTCTTT	NA	TRBV7-9	NA	TRBJ1-1
CAWSGLAGGFHEQYF	TGTGCCTGGAGCGGATTAGCGGGAGGCTTCCACGAGCAGTACTTC	NA	TRBV30	TRBD2	TRBJ2-7
CASISGDQETQYF	TGTGCCAGCATATCCGGGGACCAAGAGACCCAGTACTTC	NA	TRBV7-2	NA	TRBJ2-5
CASSPTSDSNYGYTF	TGTGCCAGCAGTCCAACATCGGACAGTAACTATGGCTACACCTTC	few	TRBV28	NA	TRBJ1-2
CASSPSGQLSPLHF	TGCGCCAGCAGCCCTAGCGGCCAGCTTTCGCCCCTCCACTTT	once	TRBV5-1	NA	TRBJ1-6
CASSEGQGRQPQHF	TGTGCCAGCAGTGAGGGACAGGGAAGACAGCCCCAGCATTTT	NA	TRBV6-1	TRBD1	TRBJ1-5
CASSLGIGTGAGDEQFF	TGTGCCAGCAGTTTAGGCATCGGGACAGGGGCAGGGGATGAGCAGTTCTTC	NA	TRBV28	TRBD1	TRBJ2-1
CASSATGFNYGYTF	TGTGCCAGCAGCGCGACAGGGTTTAACTATGGCTACACCTTC	NA	TRBV7-2	TRBD1	TRBJ1-2
CASGGGTDTQYF	TGTGCCAGCGGGGGGGGGACAGATACGCAGTATTTT	NA	TRBV11-3	TRBD2	TRBJ2-3
CASSLVLVGKNIQYF	TGTGCCAGCAGCCTCGTATTAGTTGGCAAAAACATTCAGTACTTC	NA	TRBV3-1/TRBV3-2	NA	TRBJ2-4
CASSLNRSPGNTIYF	TGTGCCAGCAGCTTAAATCGTAGCCCTGGAAACACCATATATTTT	NA	TRBV6-5	NA	TRBJ1-3
CASSSQEGLPNEKLFF	TGCGCCAGCAGCTCCCAGGAGGGACTTCCTAATGAAAAACTGTTTTTT	NA	TRBV4-1	NA	TRBJ1-4
CASSPRILAGGQFSYNEQFF	TGTGCCAGCAGCCCGCGGATACTAGCGGGGGGGCAATTCTCCTACAATGAGCAGTTCTTC	NA	TRBV3-1/TRBV3-2	TRBD2	TRBJ2-1
CASSWRANSPLHF	TGTGCCAGCAGCTGGAGGGCGAATTCACCCCTCCACTTT	NA	TRBV7-9	NA	TRBJ1-6
CASSTSGTGVYGYTF	TGTGCCAGTAGTACGAGCGGGACAGGGGTTTATGGCTACACCTTC	NA	TRBV19	TRBD1	TRBJ1-2
CASSQTGVHEQYF	TGTGCCAGCAGCCAAACAGGGGTCCACGAGCAGTACTTC	NA	TRBV3-1/TRBV3-2	TRBD1	TRBJ2-7